The text below deals with one TCR beta chain. The target antigen is unknown. V lost 5 bases, J lost 6 bases, and 7 bases stayed unmatched. The germline V gene encodes CDR1 MNHEY and CDR2 SVGAGI. This CDR3 comprises 13 residues. These data belong to a study of cytomegalovirus exposure and HLA in healthy donors. Study outcomes and limitations: As was reported, the classifier diagnosed cytomegalovirus status with high specificity and sensitivity.

Only in-frame clones appear in the TCRdb table, and some are missing; sequencing was by immunoSEQ multiplex PCR. This table holds 65,000 to 75,000 clones, about 94% found once. Sequencing used PBMCs. The chain carries TRBV6-5 and TRBJ2-7; 7 bases fit TRBD1. The sequence derives from a man aged 18 to 29 in good health and CMV-seropositive. DNA of the CDR3: TGTGCCAGCAGTGAGGTGTACAGGGGCGAGCAGTACTTC. This codes for CASSEVYRGEQYF.